A selection of T cell receptor beta chains follows, all from one sample in a study of human T cells and chemical hapten exposure. Each CDR3 protein gets one entry after TCRdb re-called the RACE reads with MiXCR. The data show more than 150,000 distinct CDR3 sequences, around 25% seen once. This sample comprised whole blood, obtained in connection with sensitization to the hapten diphenylcyclopropenone (DPC). These receptors came from a woman in her 40s with alopecia areata. Some clones in this sample may be carry-over from other donors' samples. CDR3s include the opening cysteine and the closing phenylalanine or tryptophan. The D gene is left open where the match is weak. The size entry is marked missing in some rows and otherwise reads once, few, many or a size class.

>TRBV7-2|few|TRBJ2-5|TRBD1|14
CASSLRQGGRTQYF
TGTGCCAGCAGCTTACGACAGGGGGGGAGGACCCAGTACTTC
>TRBV6-2/TRBV6-3|NA|TRBJ2-2|TRBD1|16
CASSFDRATNTGELFF
TGTGCCAGCAGTTTCGACAGGGCAACGAACACCGGGGAGCTGTTTTTT
>TRBV29-1|NA|TRBJ2-2|TRBD2|14
CSARRGGRNGELFF
TGCAGCGCCCGGAGGGGCGGGAGAAACGGGGAGCTGTTTTTT
>TRBV12-3/TRBV12-4|once|TRBJ2-6|NA|17
CASSRAHRGGGANVLTF
TGTGCCAGCAGTCGGGCCCACAGGGGAGGTGGGGCCAACGTCCTGACTTTC
>TRBV12-3/TRBV12-4|few|TRBJ2-5|NA|13
CASNEGRRETQYF
TGTGCCAGCAACGAGGGGAGGCGAGAGACCCAGTACTTC
>TRBV12-3/TRBV12-4|NA|TRBJ1-2|NA|14
CASNGRTFNYGYTF
TGTGCCAGCAACGGGCGCACGTTTAACTATGGCTACACCTTC
>TRBV28|few|TRBJ2-5|TRBD2|15
CASLGLAGGPETQYF
TGTGCCAGTTTGGGACTAGCGGGAGGGCCAGAGACCCAGTACTTC
>TRBV7-9|few|TRBJ2-1|TRBD2|15
CASSLSLAGHNEQFF
TGTGCCAGCAGCTTATCGTTAGCGGGACACAATGAGCAGTTCTTC
>TRBV6-2/TRBV6-3|few|TRBJ2-7|NA|14
CVSSAGTRTYEQYF
TGTGTCAGCAGTGCCGGGACGCGTACCTACGAGCAGTACTTC
>TRBV7-6|NA|TRBJ2-2|NA|16
CASSLAGGGRTGELFF
TGTGCCAGCAGCTTAGCTGGGGGAGGTCGAACCGGGGAGCTGTTTTTT